The rows below give T cell receptor beta chains drawn from one sample of a study of T cell changes during pregnancy in multiple sclerosis. The data were produced by immunoSEQ multiplex PCR, yet TCRdb's version contains in-frame clones alone and is incomplete. The sample carries approximately 50,000 clones, about 90% recorded once. The sequenced sample was CD4+ T cells from peripheral blood mononuclear cells, obtained after pregnancy. The source of these receptors is a female donor with multiple sclerosis, enrolled in a pregnancy study. The CDR3 runs from the conserved cysteine through the conserved F or W. The order of the fields is D gene, J gene, V gene, clone size, CDR3 protein, CDR3 DNA. A D gene is named only where the DNA matches it firmly. The size of a clone is reported for some rows only, either as once, few or many, or as a class for expanded clones.

d_call: TRBD2
j_call: TRBJ2-1
v_call: TRBV25-1
clone_size: .
cdr3_aa: CASSGDRRTSGYYNEQFF
cdr3_nt: TGTGCCAGCAGTGGAGACAGAAGGACTAGCGGATACTACAATGAGCAGTTCTTC

d_call: .
j_call: TRBJ1-1
v_call: TRBV6-1
clone_size: .
cdr3_aa: CASTGRGNTEAFF
cdr3_nt: TGTGCCAGCACCGGACGGGGGAACACTGAAGCTTTCTTT

d_call: .
j_call: TRBJ1-3
v_call: TRBV9
clone_size: .
cdr3_aa: CASSVVTDSGNTIYF
cdr3_nt: TGTGCCAGCAGCGTAGTAACAGACTCTGGAAACACCATATATTTT

d_call: .
j_call: TRBJ2-5
v_call: TRBV27
clone_size: once
cdr3_aa: CASSHTMETQYF
cdr3_nt: TGTGCCAGCAGCCACACGATGGAGACCCAGTACTTC

d_call: .
j_call: TRBJ2-1
v_call: TRBV5-1
clone_size: once
cdr3_aa: CASSLDALPPNNEQFF
cdr3_nt: TGCGCCAGCAGCTTGGATGCGCTTCCTCCAAACAATGAGCAGTTCTTC

d_call: TRBD2
j_call: TRBJ2-5
v_call: TRBV5-1
clone_size: .
cdr3_aa: CASSLGTSGYQETQYF
cdr3_nt: TGCGCCAGCAGCTTGGGGACTAGCGGGTACCAAGAGACCCAGTACTTC

d_call: TRBD1
j_call: TRBJ2-2
v_call: TRBV6-1
clone_size: .
cdr3_aa: CASSGWRTGGGELFF
cdr3_nt: TGTGCCAGCAGTGGTTGGCGTACAGGGGGCGGGGAGCTGTTTTTT

d_call: .
j_call: TRBJ1-1
v_call: TRBV6-5
clone_size: .
cdr3_aa: CASSYGQYTEAFF
cdr3_nt: TGTGCCAGCAGTTACGGGCAGTACACTGAAGCTTTCTTT

d_call: TRBD2
j_call: TRBJ2-3
v_call: TRBV5-1
clone_size: .
cdr3_aa: CASSLAGGRGYTDTQYF
cdr3_nt: TGCGCCAGCAGCTTGGCCGGAGGGAGGGGATACACAGATACGCAGTATTTT

d_call: .
j_call: TRBJ2-3
v_call: TRBV7-9
clone_size: .
cdr3_aa: CASSSSSGPDTQYF
cdr3_nt: TGTGCCAGCAGCTCATCCAGCGGTCCAGATACGCAGTATTTT

d_call: TRBD1
j_call: TRBJ2-7
v_call: TRBV18
clone_size: .
cdr3_aa: CASVRDRSAYEQYF
cdr3_nt: TGTGCCAGCGTCCGGGACAGAAGCGCCTACGAGCAGTACTTC